The clone carrying this T cell receptor (beta chain) is a singleton in its sample. Deletions cut 5 bases from V and 2 bases from J, with 11 bases between. Germline V gene data show CDR1 as DFQATT and CDR2 as SNEGSKA (reference sequence). The CDR3 contains 13 residues. The second PCR ran about 6 to 12 cycles with a sample-barcoded 5' primer and J-beta primers. From the 5' RACE reads, TCRdb called clonotypes with MiXCR, one entry per CDR3 protein. The sample holds nearly 800,000 distinct CDR3 sequences, more than 20% seen once. This sample stems from a study of blood T cells in healthy people across ages. These sequences were also reported in another study, on T cells of mothers and their children.

The chain carries TRBV20-1 and TRBJ2-3; D unclear. Source material: blood. The receptor was isolated from a boy between 10 and 17 years old in good health. The CDR3 DNA is TGCAGTGCTTCGACGCGGACCACAGATACGCAGTATTTT. Translation: CSASTRTTDTQYF.